One sample yielded the 23 T cell receptor beta chains listed below, sequenced in a study of blood T cell repertoires in COVID-19 (dated by TCRdb to 2018 to 2021). Library preparation was by the immunoSEQ multiplex PCR assay. What TCRdb holds here is the immuneACCESS table cut down to in-frame rearrangements. Part of the clones is not present; checked against another copy, under half of the missing clones reflect an unresolved V gene, and the others are unexplained. The sample table records 230,000 or so clones; about 85% of these occur just once. The ten largest clones take up about 20% of the sample. Specimen: peripheral blood. The receptor set was obtained from a man aged 25 to 40 with active or convalescent COVID-19.

This clone was detected only a few times. The rearrangement links TRBV9 to TRBJ1-6; D is unclear. The germline V gene has CDR1 SGDLS and CDR2 YYNGEE. The CDR3 sequence is 11 residues long. V lost 6 bases and J lost 12, with 10 bases in between. CDR3 region: CASNLNGPLHF. CDR3 nucleotides: TGTGCCAGCAACTTAAACGGACCCCTCCACTTT.

The CDR3 reads CACATGIRAPEKLFF. The CDR3 nucleotides read TGTGCCTGTGCTACAGGGATTAGGGCCCCAGAAAAACTGTTTTTT. The gene calls are TRBV28 and TRBJ1-4; a possible D gene is TRBD1 (6 bases). Trimming stripped 11 bases from V and 8 bases from J, with 24 bases between. Germline V gene lookup returns CDR1 MDHEN and CDR2 SYDVKM. The CDR3 runs to 15 residues.

J is TRBJ2-1 and V is TRBV11-2; 7 positions agree with TRBD2. The length of the CDR3 is 19 residues. V shed 3 bases, J shed 7 bases, and the junction held 21 bases outside the gene matches. CDR1 SGHAT and CDR2 FQNNGV come from the germline V gene. As DNA, the CDR3 is TGTGCCAGCAGCTTTGGGTTCGGGAGGCCCGCTTCAGTGAGGAATGAGCAGTTCTTC. It codes for CASSFGFGRPASVRNEQFF.

The rearrangement links TRBV3-1 (or the pseudogene TRBV3-2) to TRBJ2-7; 10 bases are a match to TRBD2. Looked up from germline, CDR1 is LGHDT and CDR2 is YNNKEL (reference sequence). This CDR3 has 15 amino acids. V lost 3 bases, J lost 5 bases, and 7 bases stayed unmatched. The CDR3 protein is CASSHLLAGRDEQYF. CDR3 DNA: TGTGCCAGCAGCCACCTACTAGCGGGAAGGGACGAGCAGTACTTC.

V gene TRBV13 combines with J gene TRBJ1-3; 11 nucleotides line up with TRBD1. There are 15 residues in the CDR3. Germline V gene lookup returns CDR1 PRHDT and CDR2 FYEKMQ (reference sequence). Germline trimming cut 6 bases from V and 4 bases from J; bases unmatched to any gene: 5. The CDR3 region has the DNA TGTGCCAGCAGACCCCGGGACAGGGGGGGAAACACCATATATTTT. Translated, it gives CASRPRDRGGNTIYF.

Written as DNA, the CDR3 is TGTGCCAGCAGCTTAGCAGGGTGGGAGGACACTGAAGCTTTCTTT. It yields the protein CASSLAGWEDTEAFF. This chain uses TRBV7-9 with TRBJ1-1; D gene unclear. The CDR3 loop spans 15 amino acids. Looked up from germline, CDR1 is SEHNR and CDR2 is FQNEAQ (reference sequence). The V end lost 0 bases, the J end lost 3 bases, and 11 bases lay between the germline ends.

This chain joins TRBV5-1 and TRBJ2-5, with 9 bases identical to TRBD1. Trimming removed 6 bases from V and 3 bases from J; junction bases left unmatched: 15. The CDR3 covers 17 residues. CDR1 is SGHRS and CDR2 is YFSETQ in the germline V gene. CDR3 nucleotide sequence: TGCGCCAGCACCCAGGCCCCGACCGGGACAGGGAAAGAGACCCAGTACTTC. It codes for CASTQAPTGTGKETQYF.

About this clone: This sample also contains other DNA sequences that code for the same CDR3. The chain has TRBV7-2 and TRBJ2-1, with 9 bases fitting TRBD2. Losses at the gene ends were 3 bases for V and 4 bases for J; bases not matched to a gene: 4. The CDR3 is 15 residues long. CDR1 is SGHTA and CDR2 is FQGNSA in the germline V gene. CDR3: CASSLGGGAYNEQFF. DNA of the CDR3: TGTGCCAGCAGCTTGGGCGGGGGGGCGTACAATGAGCAGTTCTTC.

The chain is built from TRBV9 and TRBJ2-1, with TRBD2 matching 8 bases. Looked up from germline, CDR1 is SGDLS and CDR2 is YYNGEE. Trimming removed 0 bases from V and 6 bases from J; junction bases left unmatched: 5. The CDR3 loop spans 15 amino acids. The CDR3 coding sequence is TGTGCCAGCAGCGTAGAGAGCGGGAGAGTCAATGAGCAGTTCTTC. Translation: CASSVESGRVNEQFF.

The chain uses TRBV6-5 and TRBJ2-3; TRBD1 is a possible D gene (6 bases). The length of the CDR3 is 15 residues. In germline, CDR1 is MNHEY, CDR2 SVGAGI. V lost 6 bases to trimming and J lost 8 bases, with 21 bases between them. The CDR3 is CASRPLDRPSSTQYF. The CDR3 nucleotides are TGTGCCAGCAGACCCCTCGACAGGCCTTCAAGTACGCAGTATTTT.

There are a few counts of this clone. CDR3 DNA: TGTGCCAGCAGCTTGGGACTAGCAGATACGCAGTATTTT. It is translated as CASSLGLADTQYF. This chain links TRBV5-4 with TRBJ2-3, with D perhaps TRBD2 (6 bases). This CDR3 has 13 amino acids. The V end was cut by 0 bases, the J end by 4 bases, with 6 bases between. CDR1 is SGHNT and CDR2 is YYREEE in the germline V gene (reference sequence).

The chain carries TRBV10-3 and TRBJ2-7; maybe TRBD2 (5 bases). The CDR3 length is 12 residues. The ends were cut back, 5 bases at V and 7 bases at J, with 12 bases in the middle. Germline CDR1 reads ENHRY; CDR2 reads SYGVKD. This CDR3 is CAISIPGVEQYF. DNA for the CDR3: TGTGCCATCAGTATCCCCGGGGTAGAGCAGTACTTC.

This clone was seen a handful of times. The chain employs TRBV7-2 and TRBJ1-5; D might be TRBD1 (5 bases). Germline V lookup: CDR1 SGHTA, CDR2 FQGNSA. V lost 5 bases and J lost 5, with 13 bases in between. The CDR3 sequence is 14 residues long. CDR3 protein: CASSPQAGDQPQHF. Written as DNA, the CDR3 is TGTGCCAGCAGCCCACAGGCGGGGGATCAGCCCCAGCATTTT. The full variable domain, rest sourced from reference TRBV7-2 and TRBJ1-5, is GAGVSQSPSNKVTEKGKDVELRCDPISGHTALYWYRQSLGQGLEFLIYFQGNSAPDKSGLPSDRFSAERTGGSVSTLTIQRTQQEDSAVYLCASSPQAGDQPQHFGDGTRLSIL.

The rearrangement links TRBV30 to TRBJ2-1, with a weak D call TRBD2 (6 bases). V shed 0 bases and J shed 16 bases, with 19 bases lying between them. Per the germline V gene, CDR1 is GTSNPN and CDR2 is SVGIG (reference sequence). The CDR3 length is 13 residues. Here the CDR3 DNA reads TGTGCCTGGAGTGTTACCGGGAGAACTGCGGCCTTCTTC. It translates to CAWSVTGRTAAFF.

The rearrangement joins TRBV5-1 to TRBJ2-6; D is undetermined. This CDR3 comprises 13 residues. The germline V gene encodes CDR1 SGHRS and CDR2 YFSETQ. Trimming took 2 bases from V and 2 from J, leaving 2 bases between them. For the CDR3, the DNA is TGCGCCAGCAGCTTCACTGGGGCCAACGTCCTGACTTTC. It translates to CASSFTGANVLTF.

V gene TRBV5-1 combines with J gene TRBJ1-4; no reliable D call. Trimming removed 0 bases from V and 5 bases from J, with 5 bases in between. Germline loops: CDR1 SGHRS, CDR2 YFSETQ. The CDR3 runs 13 residues. DNA for the CDR3: TGCGCCAGCAGCTTGGACAGCAATGAAAAACTGTTTTTT. Its protein is CASSLDSNEKLFF.

The gene calls are TRBV30 and TRBJ1-5, with D hard to call. This CDR3 comprises 13 residues. The germline CDR1 and CDR2 sequences are GTSNPN and SVGIG (reference sequence). Between the trimmed V and J ends, which lost 2 bases and 4 bases, there was a span of 9 bases. In nucleotides, the CDR3 is TGTGCCTGGAGTAATGGCCAGAATCAGCCCCAGCATTTT. Translation: CAWSNGQNQPQHF.

The chain is built from TRBV27 and TRBJ2-1, with D uncertain. The CDR3 extends over 15 amino acids. V dropped 7 bases and J dropped 5 bases, with 18 bases sitting between them. Germline CDR1 and CDR2: MNHEY and SMNVEV (reference sequence). The CDR3 DNA sequence: TGTGCCAGCAACCCCACGGCAGGTATGAACAATGAGCAGTTCTTC. Translation: CASNPTAGMNNEQFF.

This chain joins TRBV29-1 and TRBJ2-2, with 9 bases that match TRBD1. V lost 6 bases to trimming and J lost 1 base; unmatched junction nucleotides: 6. The germline CDR1 and CDR2 sequences are SQVTM and ANQGSEA. The CDR3 length is 15 residues. The CDR3 sequence is CSVAGTGRNTGELFF. As DNA, the CDR3 is TGCAGCGTCGCCGGGACAGGGAGGAACACCGGGGAGCTGTTTTTT.

Here the CDR3 DNA reads TGCAGCGCCTGCCACTCCGGCGGCACTGAAGCTTTCTTT. This encodes CSACHSGGTEAFF. The rearrangement joins TRBV29-1 to TRBJ1-1; D is unclear. CDR1 is SQVTM, CDR2 ANQGSEA, per germline. Deletions cut 7 bases from V and 4 bases from J, with 16 bases between. This CDR3 is 13 amino acids long.

This clone was observed a few times. The chain combines TRBV30 with TRBJ1-5, with D possibly matching TRBD1 (6 bases). Germline V lookup: CDR1 GTSNPN, CDR2 SVGIG (reference sequence). V was shortened by 3 bases and J by 1 base, with 16 bases between the two germline ends. The CDR3 totals 16 residues. The CDR3 bases are TGTGCCTGGAGCGGGGGGCAGGCAAGGAGCAATCAGCCCCAGCATTTT. This codes for CAWSGGQARSNQPQHF.

The chain joins TRBV6-5 to TRBJ1-6; D remains ambiguous. The CDR3 is 13 residues long. Germline lookup yields CDR1 MNHEY and CDR2 SVGAGI. Trimming took 0 bases from V and 13 from J, leaving 10 bases between them. This chain's CDR3 is CASSYSNGGPLHF. The DNA for the CDR3 is TGTGCCAGCAGTTACTCGAATGGAGGGCCCCTCCACTTT.

This clone is a singleton in its sample. This chain links TRBV4-2 with TRBJ2-3; 9 nucleotides line up with TRBD1. After removal of 2 bases from V and 3 bases from J, the junction contained 12 bases not matched to a gene. Germline CDR1 reads LGHNA; CDR2 reads YNFKEQ. The CDR3 spans 18 residues. In DNA form, the CDR3 reads TGTGCCAGCAGCCAATGGCCTGTATTGGGGACAGGGACAGATACGCAGTATTTT. As protein: CASSQWPVLGTGTDTQYF.